This TCR beta chain was observed in a study of shared clonotypes between healthy human individuals. Study observations and caveats: On the whole, naive subsets had larger estimated richness than memory subsets had.

Remarks on this clone: No antigen is known for it.

Sorted-subset replicate PCR reactions were performed with roughly 200 ng DNA, corresponding to about 32,000 T cell genomes. Sequenced by immunoSEQ multiplex PCR; TCRdb stores in-frame clones only, minus some. This sample has approximately 2,300,000 clones, with 85% to 95% found just once. V shed 4 bases and J 4 bases; nucleotides not matched to a gene: 8. This CDR3 comprises 16 residues. Looked up from germline, CDR1 is MNHNS and CDR2 is SASEGT. The TCR was taken from a man younger than 35 in good health. Some clones in this sample may be carry-over from other donors' samples. The V and J genes are TRBV6-1 and TRBJ2-7; TRBD2 agrees at 12 bases. Specimen: naive CD4+ T cells from PBMCs. The subset is: CD45RA+ positively selected. In DNA, the CDR3 is TGTGCCAGCAGTGGGACTAGCGGGGTTCTGGTTTACGAGCAGTACTTC. Its protein product is CASSGTSGVLVYEQYF.